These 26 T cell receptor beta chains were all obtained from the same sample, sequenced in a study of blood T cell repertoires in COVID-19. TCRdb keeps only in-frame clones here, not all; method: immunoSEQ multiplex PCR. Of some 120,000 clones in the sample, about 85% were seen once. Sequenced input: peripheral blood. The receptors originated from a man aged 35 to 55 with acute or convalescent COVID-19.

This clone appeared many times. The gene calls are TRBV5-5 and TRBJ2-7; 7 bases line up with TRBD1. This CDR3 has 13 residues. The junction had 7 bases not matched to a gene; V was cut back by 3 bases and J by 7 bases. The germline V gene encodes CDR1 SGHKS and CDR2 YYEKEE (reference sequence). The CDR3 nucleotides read TGTGCCAGCAGCTATAACAGGGGCGGGGAGCAGTACTTC. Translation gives CASSYNRGGEQYF.

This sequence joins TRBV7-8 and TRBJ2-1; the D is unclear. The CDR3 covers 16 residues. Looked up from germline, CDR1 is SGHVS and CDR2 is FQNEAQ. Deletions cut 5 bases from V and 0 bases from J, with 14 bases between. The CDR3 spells CASSQSPTLSYNEQFF. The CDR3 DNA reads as TGTGCCAGCAGCCAGAGTCCCACCCTCTCCTACAATGAGCAGTTCTTC.

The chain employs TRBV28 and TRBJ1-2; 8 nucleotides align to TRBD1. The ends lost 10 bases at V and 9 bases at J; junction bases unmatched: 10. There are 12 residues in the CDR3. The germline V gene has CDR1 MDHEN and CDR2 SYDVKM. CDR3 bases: TGTGCCACCGGGACAGGCACTAGGAGCTACACCTTC. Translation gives CATGTGTRSYTF.

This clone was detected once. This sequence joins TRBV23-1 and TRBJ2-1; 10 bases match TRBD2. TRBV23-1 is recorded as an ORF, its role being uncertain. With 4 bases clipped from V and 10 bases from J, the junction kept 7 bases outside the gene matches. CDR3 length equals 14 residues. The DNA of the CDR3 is TGCGCCAGCAGTCGCCGGGTAGCGGGAGGCGAGCAGTTCTTC. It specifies CASSRRVAGGEQFF.

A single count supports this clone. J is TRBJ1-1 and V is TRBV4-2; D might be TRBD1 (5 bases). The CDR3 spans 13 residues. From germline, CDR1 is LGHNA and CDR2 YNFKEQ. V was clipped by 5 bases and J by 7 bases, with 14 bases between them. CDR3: CASSDRDSSEAFF. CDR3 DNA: TGTGCCAGCAGCGACCGGGACTCTAGTGAAGCTTTCTTT.

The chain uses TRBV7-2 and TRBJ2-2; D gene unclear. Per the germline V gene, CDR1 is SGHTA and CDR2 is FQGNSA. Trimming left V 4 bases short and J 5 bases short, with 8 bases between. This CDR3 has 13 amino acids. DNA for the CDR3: TGTGCCAGCAGCTCCCGTTTGACCGGGGAGCTGTTTTTT. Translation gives CASSSRLTGELFF.

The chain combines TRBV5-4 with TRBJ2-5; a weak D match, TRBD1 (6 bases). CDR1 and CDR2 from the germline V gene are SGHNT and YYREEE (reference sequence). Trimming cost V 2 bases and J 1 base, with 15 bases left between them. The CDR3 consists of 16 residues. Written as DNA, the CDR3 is TGTGCCAGCAGCTTATATAGTGGACAGTTCCAAGAGACCCAGTACTTC. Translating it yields CASSLYSGQFQETQYF.

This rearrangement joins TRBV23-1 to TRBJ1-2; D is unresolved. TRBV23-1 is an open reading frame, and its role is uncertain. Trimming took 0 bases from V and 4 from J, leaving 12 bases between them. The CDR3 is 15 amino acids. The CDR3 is CASSQSVSRSYGYTF. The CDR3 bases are TGCGCCAGCAGTCAATCCGTCAGCAGGTCCTATGGCTACACCTTC.

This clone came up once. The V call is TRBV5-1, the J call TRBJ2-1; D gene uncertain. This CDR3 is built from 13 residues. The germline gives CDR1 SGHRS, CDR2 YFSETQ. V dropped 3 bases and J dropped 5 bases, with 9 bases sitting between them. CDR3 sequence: CASSSGSDNEQFF. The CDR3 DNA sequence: TGCGCCAGCAGCTCCGGCAGCGACAATGAGCAGTTCTTC.

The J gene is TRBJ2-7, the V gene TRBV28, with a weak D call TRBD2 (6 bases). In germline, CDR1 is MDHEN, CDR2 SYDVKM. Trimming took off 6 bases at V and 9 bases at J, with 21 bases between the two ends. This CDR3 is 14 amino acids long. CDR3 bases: TGTGCCAGCAGCCTGGGGGGAGAGTTACGAGGGCAGTACTTC. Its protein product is CASSLGGELRGQYF.

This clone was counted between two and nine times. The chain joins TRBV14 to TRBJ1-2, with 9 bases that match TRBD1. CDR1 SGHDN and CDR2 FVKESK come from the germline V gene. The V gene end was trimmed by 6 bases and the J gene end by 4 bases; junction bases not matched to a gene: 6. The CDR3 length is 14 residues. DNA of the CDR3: TGTGCCAGCAGTTATGGACAGGGGATCTATGGCTACACCTTC. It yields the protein CASSYGQGIYGYTF.

CDR3 in amino acids: CASHRDSNQPQHF. The CDR3 bases are TGTGCCTCTCACAGGGATAGCAATCAGCCCCAGCATTTT. The V and J genes are TRBV19 and TRBJ1-5; maybe TRBD1 (6 bases). Germline CDR1 is LNHDA and CDR2 is SQIVND (reference sequence). V gave up 11 bases and J gave up 0 bases, with 11 bases separating them. This CDR3 region has 13 residues.

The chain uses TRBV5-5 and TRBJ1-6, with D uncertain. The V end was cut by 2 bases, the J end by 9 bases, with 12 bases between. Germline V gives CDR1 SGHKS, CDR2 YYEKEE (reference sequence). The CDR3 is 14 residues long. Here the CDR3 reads CASSFSSSGSPLHF. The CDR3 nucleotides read TGTGCCAGCAGCTTTAGCTCTAGTGGTTCACCCCTCCACTTT.

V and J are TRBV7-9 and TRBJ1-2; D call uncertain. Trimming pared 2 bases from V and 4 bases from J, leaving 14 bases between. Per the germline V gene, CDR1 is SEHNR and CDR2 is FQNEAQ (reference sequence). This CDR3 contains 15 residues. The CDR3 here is CASSLRGPGSYGYTF. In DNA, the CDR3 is TGTGCCAGCAGCTTAAGAGGGCCGGGAAGCTATGGCTACACCTTC.

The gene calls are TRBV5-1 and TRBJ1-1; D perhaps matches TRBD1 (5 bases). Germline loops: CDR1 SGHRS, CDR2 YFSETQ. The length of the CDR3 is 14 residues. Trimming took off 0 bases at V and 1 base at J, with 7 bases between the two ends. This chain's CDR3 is CASSLGQTNTEAFF. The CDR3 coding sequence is TGCGCCAGCAGCTTGGGACAGACGAACACTGAAGCTTTCTTT.

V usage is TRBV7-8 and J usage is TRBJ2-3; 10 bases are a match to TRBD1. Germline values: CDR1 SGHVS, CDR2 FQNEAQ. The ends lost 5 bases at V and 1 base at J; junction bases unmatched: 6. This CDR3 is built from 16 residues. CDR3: CASSMRQGAGTDTQYF. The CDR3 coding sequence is TGTGCCAGCAGCATGCGACAGGGGGCGGGCACAGATACGCAGTATTTT.

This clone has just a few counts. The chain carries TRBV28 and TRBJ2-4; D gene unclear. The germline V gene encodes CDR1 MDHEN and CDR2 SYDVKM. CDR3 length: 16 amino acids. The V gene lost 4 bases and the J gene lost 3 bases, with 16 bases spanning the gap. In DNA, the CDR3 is TGTGCCAGCAGTTCAGACATTGCGCCGCACAAAAACATTCAGTACTTC. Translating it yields CASSSDIAPHKNIQYF.

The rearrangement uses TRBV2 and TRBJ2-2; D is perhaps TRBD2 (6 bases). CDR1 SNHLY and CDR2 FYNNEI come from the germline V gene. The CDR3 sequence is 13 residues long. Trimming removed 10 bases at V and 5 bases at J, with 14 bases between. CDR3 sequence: CAISGVRTGELFF. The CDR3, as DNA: TGTGCCATCTCGGGAGTTAGGACCGGGGAGCTGTTTTTT.

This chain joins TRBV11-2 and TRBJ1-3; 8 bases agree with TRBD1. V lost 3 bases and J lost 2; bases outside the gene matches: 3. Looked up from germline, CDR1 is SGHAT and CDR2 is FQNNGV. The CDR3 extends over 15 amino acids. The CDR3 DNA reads TGTGCCAGCAGCTTCACGACAGGGGCTGGAAACACCATATATTTT. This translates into CASSFTTGAGNTIYF.

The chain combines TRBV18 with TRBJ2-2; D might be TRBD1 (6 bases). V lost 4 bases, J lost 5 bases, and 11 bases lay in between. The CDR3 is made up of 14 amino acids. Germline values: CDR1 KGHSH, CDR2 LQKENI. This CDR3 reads CASSRSQGTGELFF. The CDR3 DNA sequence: TGTGCCAGCTCACGGTCACAGGGAACCGGGGAGCTGTTTTTT.

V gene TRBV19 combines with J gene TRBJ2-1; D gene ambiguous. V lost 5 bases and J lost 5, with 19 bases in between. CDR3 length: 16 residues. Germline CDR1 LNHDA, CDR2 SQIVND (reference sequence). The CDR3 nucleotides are TGTGCCAGTAGTGTCCAACAGTACCTCGGCCACAATGAGCAGTTCTTC. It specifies CASSVQQYLGHNEQFF.

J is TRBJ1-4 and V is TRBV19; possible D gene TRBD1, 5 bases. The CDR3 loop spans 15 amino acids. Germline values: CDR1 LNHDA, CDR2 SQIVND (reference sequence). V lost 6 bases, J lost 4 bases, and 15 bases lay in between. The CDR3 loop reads CASSRDSYLNEKLFF. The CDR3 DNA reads TGTGCCAGTAGCCGGGACTCCTACCTTAATGAAAAACTGTTTTTT.

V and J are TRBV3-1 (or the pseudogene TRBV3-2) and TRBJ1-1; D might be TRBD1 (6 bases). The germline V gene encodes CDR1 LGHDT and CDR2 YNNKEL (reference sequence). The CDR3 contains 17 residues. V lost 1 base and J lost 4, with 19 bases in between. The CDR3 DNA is TGTGCCAGCAGCCAAGCAGGGGCCGGATTTGTTGGCACTGAAGCTTTCTTT. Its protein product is CASSQAGAGFVGTEAFF.

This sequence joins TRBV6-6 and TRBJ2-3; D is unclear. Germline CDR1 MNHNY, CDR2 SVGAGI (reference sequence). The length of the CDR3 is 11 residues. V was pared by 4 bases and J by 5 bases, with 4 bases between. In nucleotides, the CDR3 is TGTGCCAGCAGTTTACTAGATACGCAGTATTTT. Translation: CASSLLDTQYF.

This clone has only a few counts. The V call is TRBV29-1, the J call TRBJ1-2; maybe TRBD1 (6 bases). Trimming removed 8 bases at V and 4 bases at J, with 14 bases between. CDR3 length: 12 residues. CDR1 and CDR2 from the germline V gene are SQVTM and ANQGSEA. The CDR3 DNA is TGCAGCACCTCGACAGGTCTCTATGGCTACACCTTC. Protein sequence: CSTSTGLYGYTF.

For the CDR3, the DNA is TGTGCCAGCAGTCCTGGGAGGAATGAGCAGTTCTTC. Amino acid sequence: CASSPGRNEQFF. The rearrangement joins TRBV7-9 to TRBJ2-1, with a possible D match to TRBD2 (6 bases). The germline V gene encodes CDR1 SEHNR and CDR2 FQNEAQ (reference sequence). The V and J ends lost 6 bases and 7 bases respectively, with 10 bases between them. This CDR3 region has 12 residues.